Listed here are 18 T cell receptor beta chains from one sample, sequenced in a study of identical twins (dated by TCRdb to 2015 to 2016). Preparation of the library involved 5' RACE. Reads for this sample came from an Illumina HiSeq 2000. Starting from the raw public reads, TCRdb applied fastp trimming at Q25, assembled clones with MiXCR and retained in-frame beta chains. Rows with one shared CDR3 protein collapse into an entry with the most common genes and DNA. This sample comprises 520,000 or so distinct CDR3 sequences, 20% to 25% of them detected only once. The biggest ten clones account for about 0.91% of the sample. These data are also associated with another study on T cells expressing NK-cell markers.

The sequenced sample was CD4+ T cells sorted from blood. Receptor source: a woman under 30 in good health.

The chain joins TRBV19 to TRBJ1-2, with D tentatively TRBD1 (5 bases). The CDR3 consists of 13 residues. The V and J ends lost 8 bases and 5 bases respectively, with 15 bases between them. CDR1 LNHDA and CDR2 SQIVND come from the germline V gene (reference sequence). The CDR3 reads CASRRDLGYGYTF. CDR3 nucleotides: TGTGCCAGTCGGAGGGACCTGGGGTATGGCTACACCTTC.

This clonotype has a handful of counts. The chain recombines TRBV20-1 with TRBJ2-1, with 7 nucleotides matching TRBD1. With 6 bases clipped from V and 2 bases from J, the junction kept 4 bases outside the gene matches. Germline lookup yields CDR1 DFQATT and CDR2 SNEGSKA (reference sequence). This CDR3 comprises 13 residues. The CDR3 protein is CSAWTGTYNEQFF. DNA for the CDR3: TGCAGTGCCTGGACAGGTACCTACAATGAGCAGTTCTTC.

This CDR3 is CASSLGTGDVYGYTF. The CDR3 bases are TGTGCCAGCAGTCTCGGGACAGGGGATGTTTACGGCTACACCTTC. The J gene is TRBJ1-2, the V gene TRBV12-3 or TRBV12-4; 10 bases map to TRBD1. V lost 5 bases, J lost 8 bases, and 11 bases stayed unmatched. There are 15 residues in the CDR3.

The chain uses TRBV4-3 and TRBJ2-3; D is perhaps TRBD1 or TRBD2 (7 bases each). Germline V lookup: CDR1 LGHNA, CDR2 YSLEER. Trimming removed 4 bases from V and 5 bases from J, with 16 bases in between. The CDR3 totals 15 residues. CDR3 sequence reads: CASSPRGGSRDTQYF. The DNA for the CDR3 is TGCGCCAGCAGCCCCAGGGGGGGGTCAAGAGATACGCAGTATTTT.

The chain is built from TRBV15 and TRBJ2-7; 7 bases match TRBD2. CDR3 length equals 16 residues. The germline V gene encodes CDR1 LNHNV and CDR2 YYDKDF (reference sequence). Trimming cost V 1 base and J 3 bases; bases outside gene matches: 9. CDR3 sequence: CATSRVSPGLRYEQYF. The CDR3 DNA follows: TGTGCCACCAGCAGAGTCTCTCCGGGACTACGCTACGAGCAGTACTTC.

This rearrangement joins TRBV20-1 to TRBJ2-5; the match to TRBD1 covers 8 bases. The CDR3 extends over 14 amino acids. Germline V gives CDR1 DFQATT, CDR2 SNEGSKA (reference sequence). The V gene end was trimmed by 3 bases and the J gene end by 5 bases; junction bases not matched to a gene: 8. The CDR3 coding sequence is TGCAGTGCTAGCCGGACAGGGCTAGGGGAGACCCAGTACTTC. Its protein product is CSASRTGLGETQYF.

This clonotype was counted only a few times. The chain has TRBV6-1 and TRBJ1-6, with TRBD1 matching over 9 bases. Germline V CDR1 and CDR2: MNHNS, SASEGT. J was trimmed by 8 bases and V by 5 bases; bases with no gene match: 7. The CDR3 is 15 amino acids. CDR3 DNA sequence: TGTGCCAGCAGTCCATCCGGGACAGGGTATTCACCCCTCCACTTT. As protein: CASSPSGTGYSPLHF.

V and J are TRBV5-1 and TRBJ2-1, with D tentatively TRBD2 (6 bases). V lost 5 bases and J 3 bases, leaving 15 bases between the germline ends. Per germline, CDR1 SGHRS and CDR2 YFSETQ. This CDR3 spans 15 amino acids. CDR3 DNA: TGCGCCAGCAGTCCCGGGACTGGGCACTACAATGAGCAGTTCTTC. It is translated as CASSPGTGHYNEQFF.

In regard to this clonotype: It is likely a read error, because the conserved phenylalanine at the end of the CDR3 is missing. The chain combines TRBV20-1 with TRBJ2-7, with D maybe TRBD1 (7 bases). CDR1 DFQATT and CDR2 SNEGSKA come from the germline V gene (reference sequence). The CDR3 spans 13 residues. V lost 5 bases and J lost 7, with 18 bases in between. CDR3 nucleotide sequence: TGCAGTGCTCCCAGGGGGGCACGGAAAGAGCAGTACCTC. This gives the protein CSAPRGARKEQYL.

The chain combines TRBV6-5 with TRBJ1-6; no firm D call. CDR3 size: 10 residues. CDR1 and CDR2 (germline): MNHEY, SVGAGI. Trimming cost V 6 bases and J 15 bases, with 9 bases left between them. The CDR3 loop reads CASSPKVLHF. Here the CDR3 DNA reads TGTGCCAGCAGCCCAAAAGTCCTCCACTTT.

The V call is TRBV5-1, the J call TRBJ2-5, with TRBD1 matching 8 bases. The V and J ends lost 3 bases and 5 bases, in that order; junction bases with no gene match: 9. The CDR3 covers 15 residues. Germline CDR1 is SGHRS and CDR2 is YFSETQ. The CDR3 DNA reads TGCGCCAGCAGCTCCTGGGGACAGGTGGAGGAGACCCAGTACTTC. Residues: CASSSWGQVEETQYF.

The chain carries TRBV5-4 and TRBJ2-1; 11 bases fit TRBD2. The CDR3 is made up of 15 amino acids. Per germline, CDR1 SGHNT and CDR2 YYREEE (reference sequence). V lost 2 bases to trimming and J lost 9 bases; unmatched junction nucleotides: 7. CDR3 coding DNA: TGTGCCAGCAGCTTCTCACTAGCGGGAGAGGGTGAGCAGTTCTTC. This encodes CASSFSLAGEGEQFF. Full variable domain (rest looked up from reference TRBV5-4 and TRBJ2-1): ETGVTQSPTHLIKTRGQQVTLRCSSQSGHNTVSWYQQALGQGPQFIFQYYREEENGRGNFPPRFSGLQFPNYSSELNVNALELDDSALYLCASSFSLAGEGEQFFGPGTRLTVL.

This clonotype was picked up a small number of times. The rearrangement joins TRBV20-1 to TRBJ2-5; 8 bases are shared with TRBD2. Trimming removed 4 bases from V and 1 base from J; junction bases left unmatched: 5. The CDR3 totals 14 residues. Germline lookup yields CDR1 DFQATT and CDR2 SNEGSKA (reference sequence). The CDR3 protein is CSAKAGELQETQYF. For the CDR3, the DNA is TGCAGTGCTAAAGCGGGGGAACTCCAAGAGACCCAGTACTTC.

In DNA, the CDR3 is TGTGCCAGCAGCCATAGGAGAAGCACTAGCACAGATACGCAGTATTTT. Its protein product is CASSHRRSTSTDTQYF. This chain connects TRBV3-1 to TRBJ2-3; D gene ambiguous. Germline V gene sequence: CDR1 LGHDT, CDR2 YNNKEL (reference sequence). Trimming removed 3 bases from V and 0 bases from J, with 13 bases in between. This CDR3 has 16 amino acids.

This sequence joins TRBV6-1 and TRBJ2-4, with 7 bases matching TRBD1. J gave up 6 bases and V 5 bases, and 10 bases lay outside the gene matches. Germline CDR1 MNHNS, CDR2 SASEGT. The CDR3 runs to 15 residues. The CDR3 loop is CASSRQGESRNIQYF. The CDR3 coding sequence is TGTGCCAGCAGTCGTCAGGGGGAATCCCGAAACATTCAGTACTTC.

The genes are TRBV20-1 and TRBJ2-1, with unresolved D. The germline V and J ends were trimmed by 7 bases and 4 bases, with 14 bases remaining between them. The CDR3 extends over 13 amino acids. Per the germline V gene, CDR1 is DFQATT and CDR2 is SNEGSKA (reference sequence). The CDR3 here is CSGVRTVYNEQFF. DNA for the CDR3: TGCAGTGGAGTCAGGACCGTGTACAATGAGCAGTTCTTC.

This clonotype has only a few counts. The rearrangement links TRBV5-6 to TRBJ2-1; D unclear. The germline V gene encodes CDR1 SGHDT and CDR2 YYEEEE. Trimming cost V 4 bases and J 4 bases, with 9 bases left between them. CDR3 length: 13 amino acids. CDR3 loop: CASSTDSYNEQFF. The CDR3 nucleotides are TGTGCCAGCAGCACCGACTCTTACAATGAGCAGTTCTTC.

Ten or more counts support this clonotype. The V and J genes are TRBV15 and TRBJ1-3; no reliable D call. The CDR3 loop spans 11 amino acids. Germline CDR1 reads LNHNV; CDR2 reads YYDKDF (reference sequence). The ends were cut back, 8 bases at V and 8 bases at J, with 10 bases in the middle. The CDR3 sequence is CATSVGDTIYF. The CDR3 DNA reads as TGTGCCACCTCGGTCGGTGACACCATATATTTT. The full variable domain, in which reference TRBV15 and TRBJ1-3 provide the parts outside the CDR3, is DAMVIQNPRYQVTQFGKPVTLSCSQTLNHNVMYWYQQKSSQAPKLLFHYYDKDFNNEADTPDNFQSRRPNTSFCFLDIRSPGLGDTAMYLCATSVGDTIYFGEGSWLTVV.